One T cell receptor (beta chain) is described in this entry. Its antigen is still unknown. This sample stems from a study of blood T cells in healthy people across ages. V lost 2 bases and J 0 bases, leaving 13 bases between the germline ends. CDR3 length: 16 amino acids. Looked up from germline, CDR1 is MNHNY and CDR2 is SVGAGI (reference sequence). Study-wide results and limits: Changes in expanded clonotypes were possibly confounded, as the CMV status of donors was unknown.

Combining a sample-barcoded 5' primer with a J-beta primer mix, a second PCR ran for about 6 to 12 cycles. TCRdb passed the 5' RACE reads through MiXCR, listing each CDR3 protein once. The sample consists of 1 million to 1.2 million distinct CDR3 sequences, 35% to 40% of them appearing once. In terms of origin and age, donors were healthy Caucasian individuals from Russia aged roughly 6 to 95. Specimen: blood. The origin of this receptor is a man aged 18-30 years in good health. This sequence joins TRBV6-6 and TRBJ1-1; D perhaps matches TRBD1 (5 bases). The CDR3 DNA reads TGTGCCAGCAGTTACCCCCCGGGGGGGGTGAACACTGAAGCTTTCTTT. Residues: CASSYPPGGVNTEAFF.